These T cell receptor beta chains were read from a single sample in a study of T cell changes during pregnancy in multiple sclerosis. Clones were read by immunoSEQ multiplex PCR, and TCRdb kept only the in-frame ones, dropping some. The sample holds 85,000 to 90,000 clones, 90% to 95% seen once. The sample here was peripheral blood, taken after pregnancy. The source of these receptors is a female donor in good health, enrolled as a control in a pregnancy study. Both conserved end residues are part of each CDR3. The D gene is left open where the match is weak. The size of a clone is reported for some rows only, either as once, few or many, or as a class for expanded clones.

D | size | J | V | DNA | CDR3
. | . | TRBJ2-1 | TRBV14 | TGTGCCAGCAGCCAACCAGGACTTCGGTACAATGAGCAGTTCTTC | CASSQPGLRYNEQFF
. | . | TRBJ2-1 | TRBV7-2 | TGTGCCAGCAGCTTAGGAGCGGCTGGTGAGCAGTTCTTC | CASSLGAAGEQFF
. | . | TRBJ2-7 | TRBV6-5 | TGTGCCAGCAGTCCCATCCTCGGGAGCTCCTACGAGCAGTACTTC | CASSPILGSSYEQYF
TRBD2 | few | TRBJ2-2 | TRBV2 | TGTGCCAGCCGGACTAGCGGGAGGGCCACCGGGGAGCTGTTTTTT | CASRTSGRATGELFF
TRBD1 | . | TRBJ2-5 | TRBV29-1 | TGCAGCGTCCCCCCCGAGGGGGCGGGCGGAGAGACCCAGTACTTC | CSVPPEGAGGETQYF
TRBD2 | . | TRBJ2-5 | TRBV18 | TGTGCCAGCTCTGGTTTAGCGGGCTCCAGGGCCCAGTACTTC | CASSGLAGSRAQYF
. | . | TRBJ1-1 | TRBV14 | TGTGCCAGCAGTCTGGGCATGAACACTGAAGCTTTCTTT | CASSLGMNTEAFF
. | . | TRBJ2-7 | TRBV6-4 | TGTGCCAGCAGTGACTCAATCACGTCTACGGGGGAGCAGTACTTC | CASSDSITSTGEQYF
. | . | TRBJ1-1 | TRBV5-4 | TGTGCCAGCAGCTTACAGGAGAACACTGAAGCTTTCTTT | CASSLQENTEAFF
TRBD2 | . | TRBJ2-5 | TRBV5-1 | TGCGCCAGCAGCTTGGGTACTAGCGGGACCCAGATTCAAGAGACCCAGTACTTC | CASSLGTSGTQIQETQYF
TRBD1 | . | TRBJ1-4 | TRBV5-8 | TGTGCCAGCAGCGCACAGGGGTGGGGTGAAAAACTGTTTTTT | CASSAQGWGEKLFF